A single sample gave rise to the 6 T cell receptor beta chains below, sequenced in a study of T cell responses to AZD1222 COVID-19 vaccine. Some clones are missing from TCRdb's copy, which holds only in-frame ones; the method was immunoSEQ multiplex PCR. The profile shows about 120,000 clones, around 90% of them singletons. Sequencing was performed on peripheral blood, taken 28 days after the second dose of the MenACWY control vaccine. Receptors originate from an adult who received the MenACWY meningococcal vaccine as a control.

CDR3 protein: CASSLGPPDTQYF. CDR3 DNA sequence: TGTGCCAGTAGTCTGGGACCCCCCGATACGCAGTATTTT. The chain carries TRBV19 and TRBJ2-3, with D tentatively TRBD1 or TRBD2 (5 bases each). Germline CDR1 LNHDA, CDR2 SQIVND (reference sequence). The CDR3 length is 13 residues. V lost 5 bases, J lost 6 bases, and 12 bases lay in between.

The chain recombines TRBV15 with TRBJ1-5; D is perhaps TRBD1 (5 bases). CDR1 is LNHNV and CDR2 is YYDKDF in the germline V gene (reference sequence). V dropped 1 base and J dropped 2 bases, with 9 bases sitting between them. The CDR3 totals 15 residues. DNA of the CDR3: TGTGCCACCAGCAGAGTCCAGGGAGGCAATCAGCCCCAGCATTTT. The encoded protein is CATSRVQGGNQPQHF.

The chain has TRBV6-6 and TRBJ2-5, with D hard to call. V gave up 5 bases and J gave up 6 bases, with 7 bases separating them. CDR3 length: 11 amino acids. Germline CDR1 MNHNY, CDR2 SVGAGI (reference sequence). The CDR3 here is CASSRRQTQYF. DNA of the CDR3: TGTGCCAGCAGTCGAAGGCAGACCCAGTACTTC.

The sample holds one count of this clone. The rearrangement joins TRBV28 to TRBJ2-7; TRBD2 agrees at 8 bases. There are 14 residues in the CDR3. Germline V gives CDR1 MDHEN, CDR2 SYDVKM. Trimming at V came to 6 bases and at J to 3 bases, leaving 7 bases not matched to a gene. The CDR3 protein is CASSNLGTSYEQYF. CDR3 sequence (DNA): TGTGCCAGCAGCAACCTGGGGACTAGCTACGAGCAGTACTTC.

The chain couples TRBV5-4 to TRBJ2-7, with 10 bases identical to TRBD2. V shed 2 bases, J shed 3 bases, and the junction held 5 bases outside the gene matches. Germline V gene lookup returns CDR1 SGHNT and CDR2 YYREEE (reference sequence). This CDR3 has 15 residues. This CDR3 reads CASSFGSSGSYEQYF. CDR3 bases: TGTGCCAGCAGCTTTGGGTCTAGCGGGAGCTACGAGCAGTACTTC.

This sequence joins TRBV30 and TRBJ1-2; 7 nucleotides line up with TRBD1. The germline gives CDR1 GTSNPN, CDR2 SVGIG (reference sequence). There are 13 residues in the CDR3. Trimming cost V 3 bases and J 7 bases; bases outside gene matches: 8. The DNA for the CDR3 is TGTGCCTGGAGCGTGGGACAGACGTTTGGCTACACCTTC. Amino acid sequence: CAWSVGQTFGYTF.